This entry lists 27 T cell receptor beta chains sequenced from one sample in a study of shared clonotypes between healthy human individuals. Clones were sequenced by immunoSEQ multiplex PCR, and TCRdb holds only the in-frame ones, with some missing. The table lists around 600,000 clones, 90% to 95% of them singletons. The naive CD8 subset, CD45RO-negative cells positively selected for CCR7, excluded terminally differentiated effector memory CD45RA+ cells. The sample was naive CD8+ T cells sorted from blood. The receptors shown here come from a woman in her 30s in good health.

This chain connects TRBV13 to TRBJ2-3; TRBD2 might be the D (6 bases). Germline V lookup: CDR1 PRHDT, CDR2 FYEKMQ (reference sequence). The length of the CDR3 is 12 residues. The CDR3 sequence is CATPGGKDTQYF. CDR3 sequence (DNA): TGTGCGACACCGGGCGGGAAGGATACGCAGTATTTT.

The chain recombines TRBV5-1 with TRBJ2-7; D gene unclear. This CDR3 comprises 12 residues. Trimming removed 0 bases from V and 7 bases from J, with 8 bases in between. Germline CDR1 SGHRS, CDR2 YFSETQ. The CDR3 DNA is TGCGCCAGCAGCTTGGAGGACGGGGAGCAGTACTTC. Protein: CASSLEDGEQYF.

V usage is TRBV7-9 and J usage is TRBJ2-7; D gene unclear. From germline, CDR1 is SEHNR and CDR2 FQNEAQ (reference sequence). V dropped 2 bases and J dropped 0 bases, with 8 bases sitting between them. The CDR3 totals 14 residues. The CDR3 protein is CASSLSVFSYEQYF. As DNA, the CDR3 is TGTGCCAGCAGCTTATCAGTTTTCTCCTACGAGCAGTACTTC.

This chain uses TRBV28 with TRBJ1-2; 9 nucleotides line up with TRBD1. The CDR3 contains 18 residues. Germline lookup yields CDR1 MDHEN and CDR2 SYDVKM. V lost 6 bases to trimming and J lost 8 bases; unmatched junction nucleotides: 22. CDR3 nucleotide sequence: TGTGCCAGCAGCAACAACTTTGACAGGGGGAGCGTTTCGGGCGGCTACACCTTC. The encoded protein is CASSNNFDRGSVSGGYTF.

V gene TRBV19 combines with J gene TRBJ1-1; D gene uncertain. Per germline, CDR1 LNHDA and CDR2 SQIVND (reference sequence). V lost 3 bases and J 11 bases, leaving 10 bases between the germline ends. This CDR3 contains 11 residues. Here the CDR3 DNA reads TGTGCCAGTAGTATTGCGGTTGGCGCTTTCTTT. This codes for CASSIAVGAFF.

V gene TRBV5-8 combines with J gene TRBJ1-5, with 10 bases fitting TRBD1. Germline V lookup: CDR1 SGHTS, CDR2 YDEGEE. The CDR3 has 20 residues. J gave up 0 bases and V 2 bases, and 14 bases lay outside the gene matches. The CDR3 sequence: CASSFSPGKGTGDSNQPQHF. The DNA for the CDR3 is TGTGCCAGCAGCTTTTCACCTGGGAAAGGGACAGGGGATAGCAATCAGCCCCAGCATTTT.

V and J are TRBV5-4 and TRBJ1-1; D call uncertain. With 2 bases removed from V and 4 bases from J, the gap between germline ends came to 6 bases. This CDR3 region has 12 residues. CDR1 SGHNT and CDR2 YYREEE come from the germline V gene (reference sequence). The CDR3 here is CASSFTPTEAFF. The CDR3 DNA reads as TGTGCCAGCAGCTTTACTCCCACTGAAGCTTTCTTT. Full variable domain (missing parts from reference TRBV5-4 and TRBJ1-1): ETGVTQSPTHLIKTRGQQVTLRCSSQSGHNTVSWYQQALGQGPQFIFQYYREEENGRGNFPPRFSGLQFPNYSSELNVNALELDDSALYLCASSFTPTEAFFGQGTRLTVV.

The chain has TRBV7-9 and TRBJ2-5, with 8 bases identical to TRBD2. This CDR3 comprises 15 residues. Trimming took 3 bases from V and 5 from J; bases not matched to a gene: 8. CDR1 and CDR2 from the germline V gene are SEHNR and FQNEAQ (reference sequence). This CDR3 is CASSFRSGSGETQYF. CDR3 DNA sequence: TGTGCCAGCAGCTTCAGAAGCGGGAGTGGGGAGACCCAGTACTTC. The full variable domain, in which reference TRBV7-9 and TRBJ2-5 provide the parts outside the CDR3, is DTGVSQNPRHKITKRGQNVTFRCDPISEHNRLYWYRQTLGQGPEFLTYFQNEAQLEKSRLLSDRFSAERPKGSFSTLEIQRTEQGDSAMYLCASSFRSGSGETQYFGPGTRLLVL.

The chain couples TRBV27 to TRBJ1-5; no clear D. Trimming shortened V by 5 bases and J by 7 bases, and 12 bases separated the two germline ends. CDR3 length equals 13 residues. Germline V gives CDR1 MNHEY, CDR2 SMNVEV (reference sequence). CDR3 DNA: TGTGCCAGCAGTGACCTCAACCGCCAGCCCCAGCATTTT. It codes for CASSDLNRQPQHF.

The DNA for the CDR3 is TGTGCCAGCAGCTTACTTTACACAGTTGATACGCAGTATTTT. Its translation: CASSLLYTVDTQYF. This chain uses TRBV7-9 with TRBJ2-3; the D is unclear. Between the trimmed V and J ends, which lost 2 bases and 6 bases, there was a span of 12 bases. The germline gives CDR1 SEHNR, CDR2 FQNEAQ (reference sequence). This CDR3 spans 14 amino acids.

The V gene is TRBV7-9, the J gene TRBJ1-2; 7 bases are a match to TRBD1. V lost 5 bases and J lost 4; bases outside the gene matches: 16. CDR1 is SEHNR, CDR2 FQNEAQ, per germline (reference sequence). The CDR3 contains 17 residues. This CDR3 is CASSPRPGTVLPYGYTF. The CDR3 nucleotides are TGTGCCAGCAGCCCCCGTCCCGGGACAGTCCTCCCCTATGGCTACACCTTC.

The chain is built from TRBV28 and TRBJ2-3; D not resolved. Germline lookup yields CDR1 MDHEN and CDR2 SYDVKM. Trimming took off 3 bases at V and 6 bases at J, with 13 bases between the two ends. This CDR3 has 14 residues. The DNA of the CDR3 is TGTGCCAGCAGTTTCAGTCCCGCGTTGGATACGCAGTATTTT. This gives the protein CASSFSPALDTQYF.

Of note for this clone: Other DNA sequences in this sample translate to the same CDR3. The chain uses TRBV5-4 and TRBJ2-1; 8 bases are a match to TRBD1. Germline V gene lookup returns CDR1 SGHNT and CDR2 YYREEE (reference sequence). V was clipped by 2 bases and J by 8 bases; unmatched bases: 3. CDR3 length equals 13 residues. This chain's CDR3 is CASSLDRGDEQFF. CDR3 bases: TGTGCCAGCAGCTTAGACAGGGGAGATGAGCAGTTCTTC.

The CDR3 is CASSLPYDEQYF. CDR3 nucleotides: TGCGCCAGCAGCCTGCCTTATGACGAGCAGTACTTC. The chain combines TRBV5-1 with TRBJ2-7; no clear D gene. CDR3 length equals 12 residues. CDR1 is SGHRS and CDR2 is YFSETQ in the germline V gene. Trimming took 4 bases from V and 5 from J, leaving 10 bases between them. The whole variable domain, remainder taken from reference TRBV5-1 and TRBJ2-7, is KAGVTQTPRYLIKTRGQQVTLSCSPISGHRSVSWYQQTPGQGLQFLFEYFSETQRNKGNFPGRFSGRQFSNSRSEMNVSTLELGDSALYLCASSLPYDEQYFGPGTRLTVT.

This chain links TRBV13 with TRBJ2-7, with D perhaps matching TRBD2 (7 bases). Deletions cut 4 bases from V and 5 bases from J, with 15 bases between. CDR1 PRHDT and CDR2 FYEKMQ come from the germline V gene (reference sequence). This CDR3 has 14 residues. The CDR3 spells CASSSGQGRDEQYF. In DNA, the CDR3 is TGTGCCAGCAGCTCCGGGCAGGGGAGGGACGAGCAGTACTTC. Supplemented by reference TRBV13 and TRBJ2-7, the full variable domain reads AAGVIQSPRHLIKEKRETATLKCYPIPRHDTVYWYQQGPGQDPQFLISFYEKMQSDKGSIPDRFSAQQFSDYHSELNMSSLELGDSALYFCASSSGQGRDEQYFGPGTRLTVT.

The table lists this clone with a few counts. The chain couples TRBV29-1 to TRBJ1-2, with a weak D call TRBD1 (5 bases). The CDR3 runs to 14 residues. Germline CDR1 and CDR2: SQVTM and ANQGSEA. Between the trimmed V and J ends, which lost 7 bases and 7 bases, there was a span of 22 bases. The CDR3 sequence is CSAAGTVLFGGYTF. The CDR3 nucleotides read TGCAGCGCAGCCGGGACGGTGCTTTTTGGTGGCTACACCTTC. The full variable domain, in which reference TRBV29-1 and TRBJ1-2 provide the parts outside the CDR3, is SAVISQKPSRDICQRGTSLTIQCQVDSQVTMMFWYRQQPGQSLTLIATANQGSEATYESGFVIDKFPISRPNLTFSTLTVSNMSPEDSSIYLCSAAGTVLFGGYTFGSGTRLTVV.

CDR3 sequence reads: CASSLAAAGGTDTQYF. DNA for the CDR3: TGTGCCAGCAGCTTGGCCGCGGCGGGCGGCACAGATACGCAGTATTTT. This chain uses TRBV5-6 with TRBJ2-3; the D gene is possibly TRBD2 (5 bases). Germline lookup yields CDR1 SGHDT and CDR2 YYEEEE. V lost 0 bases and J 1 base, leaving 12 bases between the germline ends. The CDR3 sequence is 16 residues long.

This rearrangement joins TRBV2 to TRBJ1-4; D remains unclear. The CDR3 has 15 amino acids. V was trimmed by 6 bases and J by 8 bases, leaving 19 bases between them. From germline, CDR1 is SNHLY and CDR2 FYNNEI. CDR3 amino acids: CASSTRLTGGEKLFF. DNA of the CDR3: TGTGCCAGCAGCACTAGACTCACGGGCGGGGAAAAACTGTTTTTT.

The chain links TRBV19 to TRBJ2-1; 9 positions agree with TRBD2. CDR1 and CDR2 from the germline V gene are LNHDA and SQIVND (reference sequence). The V and J ends lost 6 bases and 7 bases, in that order; junction bases with no gene match: 10. The CDR3 covers 15 residues. CDR3 nucleotide sequence: TGTGCCAGTAGGATCGGTACTAGCGGGCGGAATGAGCAGTTCTTC. It is translated as CASRIGTSGRNEQFF.

The chain carries TRBV28 and TRBJ2-7; possibly TRBD1 or TRBD2 for D (5 bases each). The CDR3 runs 16 residues. The ends were cut back, 3 bases at V and 0 bases at J, with 15 bases in the middle. The V gene's germline CDR1 is MDHEN and CDR2 SYDVKM. The CDR3, as DNA: TGTGCCAGCAGTTTGGGAACCGGGACGGGCTCCTACGAGCAGTACTTC. Translated: CASSLGTGTGSYEQYF.

CDR3 sequence (DNA): TGTGCCAGCAGTTTTATTAGCGGGAGAATCCAGTACTTC. Translation: CASSFISGRIQYF. V is TRBV27 and J is TRBJ2-5, with 9 bases lining up with TRBD2. Germline CDR1 reads MNHEY; CDR2 reads SMNVEV (reference sequence). This CDR3 has 13 residues. V lost 3 bases to trimming and J lost 10 bases; unmatched junction nucleotides: 6.

This rearrangement joins TRBV11-2 to TRBJ2-7; the match to TRBD1 covers 7 bases. This CDR3 has 14 residues. V was clipped by 0 bases and J by 4 bases; unmatched bases: 3. In germline, CDR1 is SGHAT, CDR2 FQNNGV. This CDR3 reads CASSLDKGAYEQYF. For the CDR3, the DNA is TGTGCCAGCAGCTTAGATAAGGGGGCTTACGAGCAGTACTTC.

This sequence joins TRBV28 and TRBJ1-5; 8 positions agree with TRBD1. Per the germline V gene, CDR1 is MDHEN and CDR2 is SYDVKM. There are 19 residues in the CDR3. The junction had 15 bases not matched to a gene; V was cut back by 4 bases and J by 1 base. The CDR3 is CASSSPPRGPEVSNQPQHF. CDR3 nucleotide sequence: TGTGCCAGCAGTTCCCCCCCCAGGGGGCCGGAAGTGAGCAATCAGCCCCAGCATTTT. The complete variable domain, with remaining parts taken from reference TRBV28 and TRBJ1-5, reads DVKVTQSSRYLVKRTGEKVFLECVQDMDHENMFWYRQDPGLGLRLIYFSYDVKMKEKGDIPEGYSVSREKKERFSLILESASTNQTSMYLCASSSPPRGPEVSNQPQHFGDGTRLSIL.

The J gene is TRBJ2-7, the V gene TRBV7-9, with 10 bases that match TRBD1. CDR1 and CDR2 (germline): SEHNR, FQNEAQ (reference sequence). Trimming removed 5 bases from V and 0 bases from J; junction bases left unmatched: 7. This CDR3 is 16 amino acids long. The CDR3 sequence is CASSEQGTGASYEQYF. CDR3 bases: TGTGCCAGCAGCGAGCAGGGGACAGGGGCCTCCTACGAGCAGTACTTC.

This clone was seen only once. This chain connects TRBV2 to TRBJ1-2, with TRBD1 matching 9 bases. Trimming cost V 3 bases and J 7 bases; bases outside gene matches: 12. CDR3 length equals 16 residues. CDR1 and CDR2 from the germline V gene are SNHLY and FYNNEI. DNA of the CDR3: TGTGCCAGCAGTGACCCCCCCGAACAGGGGGCCGGTGGCTACACCTTC. Translated: CASSDPPEQGAGGYTF.

J is TRBJ2-4 and V is TRBV25-1, with D unresolved. CDR3 length equals 15 residues. Germline assignment: CDR1 MGHDK and CDR2 SYGVNS. V was cut by 3 bases and J by 0 bases, with 9 bases left in between. In nucleotides, the CDR3 is TGTGCCAGCAGTGATGGGGTTTTAGCCAAAAACATTCAGTACTTC. Translating it yields CASSDGVLAKNIQYF. The full variable domain, with the rest looked up from reference TRBV25-1 and TRBJ2-4, is EADIYQTPRYLVIGTGKKITLECSQTMGHDKMYWYQQDPGMELHLIHYSYGVNSTEKGDLSSESTVSRIRTEHFPLTLESARPSHTSQYLCASSDGVLAKNIQYFGAGTRLSVL.

This clone came up a few times. The V and J genes are TRBV2 and TRBJ1-3; D uncertain. The V end was cut by 5 bases, the J end by 0 bases, with 8 bases between. The CDR3 is made up of 14 amino acids. Germline CDR1 SNHLY, CDR2 FYNNEI. In DNA form, the CDR3 reads TGTGCCAGCAGTCAGGAGAGCTCTGGAAACACCATATATTTT. This codes for CASSQESSGNTIYF. Based on the CDR3 plus reference TRBV2 and TRBJ1-3, the full variable domain is EPEVTQTPSHQVTQMGQEVILRCVPISNHLYFYWYRQILGQKVEFLVSFYNNEISEKSEIFDDQFSVERPDGSNFTLKIRSTKLEDSAMYFCASSQESSGNTIYFGEGSWLTVV.